This T cell receptor beta chain was obtained from a study of vaccination and CD4 T cells after COVID-19. Study background: The authors used overlapping spike peptides from SARS-CoV-2, HCoV-NL63, HCoV-OC43 and HCoV-229E to stimulate cells. Study-wide results and limits: Among those convalescent, a median roughly 90% of reactive clones emerged solely post-vaccination.

Sequencing of cultured CD4+ T cell DNA used the Oncomine TCR Beta short-read assay. TCRdb recomputed calls from the PCR reads with MiXCR, one row per CDR3 protein. The data contain more than 9,000 distinct CDR3 sequences, around three fifths of them singletons. Treatment of the sample: roughly 11-day PBMC culture with coronavirus spike peptide pools or control peptides (ViraFEST assay). This clonotype occurred a few times. Its target is unknown. V lost 6 bases to trimming and J lost 8 bases, with 16 bases between them. The CDR3 runs to 13 residues. The receptor's source is a human donor who had recovered from COVID-19. V and J are TRBV12-3 or TRBV12-4 and TRBJ1-2; tentatively, D is TRBD1 (6 bases). Sequencing used CD4+ T cells from blood, cultured in vitro. The DNA for the CDR3 is TGTGCCAGCAGGGACACAGGGTCTGGCGGCTACACCTTC. Its translation is CASRDTGSGGYTF.